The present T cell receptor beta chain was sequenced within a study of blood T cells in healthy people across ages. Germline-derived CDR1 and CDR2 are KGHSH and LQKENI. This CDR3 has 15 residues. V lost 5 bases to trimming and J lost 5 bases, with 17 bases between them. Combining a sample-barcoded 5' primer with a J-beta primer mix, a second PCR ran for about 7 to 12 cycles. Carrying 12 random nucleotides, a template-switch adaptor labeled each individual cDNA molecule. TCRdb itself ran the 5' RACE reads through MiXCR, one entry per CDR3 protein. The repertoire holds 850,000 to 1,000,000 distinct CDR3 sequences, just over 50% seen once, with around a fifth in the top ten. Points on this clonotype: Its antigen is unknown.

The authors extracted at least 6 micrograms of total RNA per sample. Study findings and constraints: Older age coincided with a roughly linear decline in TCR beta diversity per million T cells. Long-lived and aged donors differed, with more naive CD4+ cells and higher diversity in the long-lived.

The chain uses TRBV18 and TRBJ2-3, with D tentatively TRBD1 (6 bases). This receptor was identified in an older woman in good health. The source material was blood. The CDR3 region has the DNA TGTGCCAGCTCATCACGGCAGGGGCGCGGAGATACGCAGTATTTT. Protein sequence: CASSSRQGRGDTQYF.